A selection of T cell receptor beta chains follows, all from one sample in a study of control samples from healthy donors and cancer patients. Assay used: immunoSEQ multiplex PCR; TCRdb lists only in-frame clones, some missing. The sample contains roughly 80,000 clones, around nine tenths of which appear only once. The sample consisted of blood. All receptors derive from a man between 45 and 60 years old in good health. CDR3s include the opening cysteine and the closing phenylalanine or tryptophan. The D gene is left open where the match is weak.

j_call d_call v_call cdr3_aa
TRBJ1-1 . TRBV19 CASSDVRPPNTEAFF
TRBJ1-5 . TRBV27 CASSSRASNQPQHF
TRBJ1-5 . TRBV6-5 CASRTGYSNQPQHF
TRBJ2-1 . TRBV7-2 CASSLAMERYNEQFF
TRBJ2-2 . TRBV6-5 CASSFGRTGELFF
TRBJ2-3 . TRBV18 CASSPPSLGAWQYF
TRBJ1-5 . TRBV29-1 CSVDSPGTPGAQHF
TRBJ2-2 TRBD1 TRBV29-1 CSVGAGGNTGELFF
TRBJ2-1 . TRBV6-5 CAVNRDITNEQFF
TRBJ2-5 TRBD1 TRBV7-9 CASSLWTGRETQYF
TRBJ2-3 TRBD2 TRBV9 CASSALTSGGITDTQYF
TRBJ2-3 TRBD2 TRBV6-4 CASSDSGTSDTQYF
TRBJ1-3 . TRBV7-9 CASSLGDGIGNTIYF
TRBJ1-1 TRBD1 TRBV18 CASSQGQGNTEAFF
TRBJ1-5 . TRBV28 CASKVGQKVQPQHF
TRBJ1-2 . TRBV6-5 CASSLEGGVYGYTF
TRBJ1-1 . TRBV29-1 CSVEDPGAAFF
TRBJ1-1 . TRBV10-3 CAISEFGTANTEAFF
TRBJ2-7 . TRBV3-1/TRBV3-2 CASSHTGPRSYEQYF
TRBJ1-2 TRBD1 TRBV6-5 CASSSRQGEGYTF